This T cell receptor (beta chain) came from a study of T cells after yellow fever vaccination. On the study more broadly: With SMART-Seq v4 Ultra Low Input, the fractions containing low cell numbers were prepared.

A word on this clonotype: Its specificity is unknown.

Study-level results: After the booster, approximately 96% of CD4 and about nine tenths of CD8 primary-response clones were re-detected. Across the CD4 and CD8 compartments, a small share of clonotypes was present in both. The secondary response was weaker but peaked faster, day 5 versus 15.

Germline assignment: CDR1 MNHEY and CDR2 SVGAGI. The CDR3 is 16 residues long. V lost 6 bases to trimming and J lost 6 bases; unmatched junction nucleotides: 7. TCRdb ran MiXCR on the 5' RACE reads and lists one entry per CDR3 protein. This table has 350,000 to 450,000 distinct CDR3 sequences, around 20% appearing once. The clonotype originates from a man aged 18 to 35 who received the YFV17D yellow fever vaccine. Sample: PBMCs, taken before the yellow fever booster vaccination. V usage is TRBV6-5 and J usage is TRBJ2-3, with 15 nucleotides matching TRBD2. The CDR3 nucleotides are TGTGCCAGCAGCCCTGGGACTAGCGGGGGGAAGGATACGCAGTATTTT. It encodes CASSPGTSGGKDTQYF.